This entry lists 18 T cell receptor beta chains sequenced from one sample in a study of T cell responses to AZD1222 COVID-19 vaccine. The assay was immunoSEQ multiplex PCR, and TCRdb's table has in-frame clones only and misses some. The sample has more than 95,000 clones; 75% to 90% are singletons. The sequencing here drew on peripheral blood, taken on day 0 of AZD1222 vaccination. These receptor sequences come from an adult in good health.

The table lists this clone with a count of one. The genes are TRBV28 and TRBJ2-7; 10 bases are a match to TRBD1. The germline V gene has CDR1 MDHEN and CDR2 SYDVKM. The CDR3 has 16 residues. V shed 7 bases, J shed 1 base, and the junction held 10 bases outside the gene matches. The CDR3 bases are TGTGCCAGCATCACCCCCCCGGGACAGGGGTCCTACGAGCAGTACTTC. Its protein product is CASITPPGQGSYEQYF.

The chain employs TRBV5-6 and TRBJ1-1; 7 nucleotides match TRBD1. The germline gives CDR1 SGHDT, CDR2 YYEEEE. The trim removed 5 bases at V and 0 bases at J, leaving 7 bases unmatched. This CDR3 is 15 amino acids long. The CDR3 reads CASRPQGNMNTEAFF. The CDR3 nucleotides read TGTGCCAGCAGGCCACAGGGGAACATGAACACTGAAGCTTTCTTT. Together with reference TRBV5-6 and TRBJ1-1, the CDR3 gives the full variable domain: DAGVTQSPTHLIKTRGQQVTLRCSPKSGHDTVSWYQQALGQGPQFIFQYYEEEERQRGNFPDRFSGHQFPNYSSELNVNALLLGDSALYLCASRPQGNMNTEAFFGQGTRLTVV.

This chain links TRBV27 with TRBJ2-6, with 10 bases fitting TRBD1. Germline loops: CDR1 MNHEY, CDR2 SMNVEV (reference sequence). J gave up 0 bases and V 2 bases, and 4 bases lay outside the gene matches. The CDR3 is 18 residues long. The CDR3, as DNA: TGTGCCAGCAGTTTAGGGAGGACAGGGGGCTCTGGGGCCAACGTCCTGACTTTC. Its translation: CASSLGRTGGSGANVLTF.

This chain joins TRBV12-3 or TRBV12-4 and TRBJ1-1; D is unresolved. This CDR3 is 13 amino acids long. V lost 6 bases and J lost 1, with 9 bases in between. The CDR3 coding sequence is TGTGCCAGCAGCCCATTCCGGAACACTGAAGCTTTCTTT. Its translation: CASSPFRNTEAFF.

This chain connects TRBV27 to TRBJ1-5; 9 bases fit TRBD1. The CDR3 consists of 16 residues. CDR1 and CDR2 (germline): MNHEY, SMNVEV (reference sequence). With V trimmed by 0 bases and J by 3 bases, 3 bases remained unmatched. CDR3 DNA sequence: TGTGCCAGCAGTTTATCGGGGACAGGGAACAATCAGCCCCAGCATTTT. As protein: CASSLSGTGNNQPQHF.

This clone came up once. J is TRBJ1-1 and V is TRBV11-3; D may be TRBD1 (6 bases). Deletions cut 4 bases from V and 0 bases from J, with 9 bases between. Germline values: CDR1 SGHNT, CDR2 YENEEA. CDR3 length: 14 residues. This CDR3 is CASSSTGMNTEAFF. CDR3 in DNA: TGTGCCAGCAGCTCGACAGGAATGAACACTGAAGCTTTCTTT.

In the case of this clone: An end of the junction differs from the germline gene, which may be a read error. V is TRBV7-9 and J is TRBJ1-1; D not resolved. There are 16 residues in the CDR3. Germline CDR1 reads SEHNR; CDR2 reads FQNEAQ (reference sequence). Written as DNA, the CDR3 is TGTGCCAGCACCTTAATGGGGTCTCAGGCGGGCACTGAAGCTTTCTTT. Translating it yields CASTLMGSQAGTEAFF.

The CDR3 is CASSFGQTETQYF. The CDR3, as DNA: TGTGCCAGCAGCTTTGGGCAGACAGAGACCCAGTACTTC. The J gene is TRBJ2-5, the V gene TRBV5-8; no clear D gene. V was cut by 2 bases and J by 4 bases, with 9 bases left in between. This CDR3 has 13 residues. Germline CDR1 reads SGHTS; CDR2 reads YDEGEE.

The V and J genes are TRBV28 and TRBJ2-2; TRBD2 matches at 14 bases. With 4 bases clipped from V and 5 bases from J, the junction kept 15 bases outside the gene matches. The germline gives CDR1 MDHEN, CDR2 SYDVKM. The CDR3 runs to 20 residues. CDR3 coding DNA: TGTGCCAGCAGTTCCCGGAGACTAGCGGGAGGGCCAGCGGGAACCGGGGAGCTGTTTTTT. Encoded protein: CASSSRRLAGGPAGTGELFF.

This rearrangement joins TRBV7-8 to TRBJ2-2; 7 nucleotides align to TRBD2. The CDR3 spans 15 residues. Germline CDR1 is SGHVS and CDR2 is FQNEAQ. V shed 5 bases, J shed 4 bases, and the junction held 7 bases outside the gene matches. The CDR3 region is CASSRGSPVTGELFF. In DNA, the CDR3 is TGTGCCAGCAGCCGCGGGAGTCCCGTCACCGGGGAGCTGTTTTTT.

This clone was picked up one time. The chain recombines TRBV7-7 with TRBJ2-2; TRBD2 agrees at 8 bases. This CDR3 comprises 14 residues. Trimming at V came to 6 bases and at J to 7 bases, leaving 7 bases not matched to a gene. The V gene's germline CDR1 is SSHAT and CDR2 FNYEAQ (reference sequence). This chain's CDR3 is CASRTGLEIGELFF. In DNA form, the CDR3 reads TGTGCCAGCAGGACGGGACTAGAAATCGGGGAGCTGTTTTTT. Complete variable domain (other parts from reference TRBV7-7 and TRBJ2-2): GAGVSQSPRYKVTKRGQDVTLRCDPISSHATLYWYQQALGQGPEFLTYFNYEAQPDKSGLPSDRFSAERPEGSISTLTIQRTEQRDSAMYRCASRTGLEIGELFFGEGSRLTVL.

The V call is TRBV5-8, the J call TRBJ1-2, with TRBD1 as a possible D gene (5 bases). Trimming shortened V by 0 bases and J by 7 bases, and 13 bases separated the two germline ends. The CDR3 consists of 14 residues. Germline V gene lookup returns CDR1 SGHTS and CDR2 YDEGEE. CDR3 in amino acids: CASSLEGYGTGYTF. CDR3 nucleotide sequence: TGTGCCAGCAGCTTGGAAGGGTATGGGACTGGCTACACCTTC.

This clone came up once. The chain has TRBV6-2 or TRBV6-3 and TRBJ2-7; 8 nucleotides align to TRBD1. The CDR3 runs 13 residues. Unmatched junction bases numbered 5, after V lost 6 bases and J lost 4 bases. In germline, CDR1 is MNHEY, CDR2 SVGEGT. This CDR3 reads CASSDRDRYEQYF. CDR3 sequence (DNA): TGTGCCAGCAGCGACCGGGACAGGTACGAGCAGTACTTC.

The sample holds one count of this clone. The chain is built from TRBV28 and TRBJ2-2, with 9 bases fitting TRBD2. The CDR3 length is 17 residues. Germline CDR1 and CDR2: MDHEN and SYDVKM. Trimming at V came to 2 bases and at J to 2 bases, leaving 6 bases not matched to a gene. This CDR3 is CASSLSGLAGNTGELFF. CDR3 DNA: TGTGCCAGCAGTTTAAGTGGTCTAGCGGGAAACACCGGGGAGCTGTTTTTT. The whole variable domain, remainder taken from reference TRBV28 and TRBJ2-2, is DVKVTQSSRYLVKRTGEKVFLECVQDMDHENMFWYRQDPGLGLRLIYFSYDVKMKEKGDIPEGYSVSREKKERFSLILESASTNQTSMYLCASSLSGLAGNTGELFFGEGSRLTVL.

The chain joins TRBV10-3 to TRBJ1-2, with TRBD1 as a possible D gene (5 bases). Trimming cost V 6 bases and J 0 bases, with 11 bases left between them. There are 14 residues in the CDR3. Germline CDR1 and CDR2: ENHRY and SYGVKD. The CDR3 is CAIRTVEANYGYTF. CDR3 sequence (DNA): TGTGCCATCAGGACAGTCGAAGCTAACTATGGCTACACCTTC.

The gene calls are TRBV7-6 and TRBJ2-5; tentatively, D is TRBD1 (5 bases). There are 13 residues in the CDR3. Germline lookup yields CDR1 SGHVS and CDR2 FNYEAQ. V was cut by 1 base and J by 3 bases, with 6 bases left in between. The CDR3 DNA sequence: TGTGCCAGCAGCTTAGTAGGGGAAGAGACCCAGTACTTC. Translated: CASSLVGEETQYF.

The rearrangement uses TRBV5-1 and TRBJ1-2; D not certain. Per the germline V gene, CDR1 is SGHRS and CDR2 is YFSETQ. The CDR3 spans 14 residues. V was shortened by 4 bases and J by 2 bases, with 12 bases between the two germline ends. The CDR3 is CASSLQVGNYGYTF. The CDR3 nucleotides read TGCGCCAGCAGCCTCCAGGTGGGGAACTATGGCTACACCTTC.

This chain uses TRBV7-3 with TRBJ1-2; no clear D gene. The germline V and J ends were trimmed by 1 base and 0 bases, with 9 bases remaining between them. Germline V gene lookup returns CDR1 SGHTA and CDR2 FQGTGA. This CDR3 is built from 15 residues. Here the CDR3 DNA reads TGTGCCAGCAGCTTAAGAGGCGGGACTAACTATGGCTACACCTTC. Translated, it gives CASSLRGGTNYGYTF.